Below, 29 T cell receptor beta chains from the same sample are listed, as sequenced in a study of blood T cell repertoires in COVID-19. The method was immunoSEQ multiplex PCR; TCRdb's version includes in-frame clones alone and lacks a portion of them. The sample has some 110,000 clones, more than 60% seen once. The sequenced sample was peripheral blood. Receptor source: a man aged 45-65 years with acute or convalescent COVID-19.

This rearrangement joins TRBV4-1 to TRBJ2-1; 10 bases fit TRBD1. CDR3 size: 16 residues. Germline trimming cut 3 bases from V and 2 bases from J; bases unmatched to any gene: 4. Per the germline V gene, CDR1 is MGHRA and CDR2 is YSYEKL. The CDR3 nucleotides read TGCGCCAGCAGCCAGGCCGGGACAGGGGCCTACAATGAGCAGTTCTTC. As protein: CASSQAGTGAYNEQFF.

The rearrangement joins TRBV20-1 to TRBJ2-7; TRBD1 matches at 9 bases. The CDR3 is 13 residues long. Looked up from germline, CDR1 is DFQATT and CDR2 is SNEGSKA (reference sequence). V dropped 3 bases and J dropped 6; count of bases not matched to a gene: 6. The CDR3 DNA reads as TGCAGTGCTAGTCACAGGGGGCGCGTCGAGCAGTACTTC. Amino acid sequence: CSASHRGRVEQYF.

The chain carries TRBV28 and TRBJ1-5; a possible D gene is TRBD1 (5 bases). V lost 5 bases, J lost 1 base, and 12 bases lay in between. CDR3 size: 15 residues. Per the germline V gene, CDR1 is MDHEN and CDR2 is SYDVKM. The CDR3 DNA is TGTGCCAGCAGTCCTAGGGAGGGGAGCAATCAGCCCCAGCATTTT. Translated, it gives CASSPREGSNQPQHF.

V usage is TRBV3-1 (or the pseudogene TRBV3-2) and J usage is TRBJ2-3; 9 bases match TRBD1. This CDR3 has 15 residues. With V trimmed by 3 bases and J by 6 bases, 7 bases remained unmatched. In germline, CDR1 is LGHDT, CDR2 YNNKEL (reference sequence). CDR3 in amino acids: CASSQTGTGSDTQYF. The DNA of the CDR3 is TGTGCCAGCAGCCAGACCGGGACAGGGTCGGATACGCAGTATTTT.

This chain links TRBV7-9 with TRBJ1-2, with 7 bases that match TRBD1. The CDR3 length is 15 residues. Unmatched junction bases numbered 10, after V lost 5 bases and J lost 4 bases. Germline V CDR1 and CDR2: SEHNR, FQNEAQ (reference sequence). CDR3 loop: CASSLTGAPSYGYTF. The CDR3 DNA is TGTGCCAGCAGCCTTACAGGGGCACCCTCCTATGGCTACACCTTC.

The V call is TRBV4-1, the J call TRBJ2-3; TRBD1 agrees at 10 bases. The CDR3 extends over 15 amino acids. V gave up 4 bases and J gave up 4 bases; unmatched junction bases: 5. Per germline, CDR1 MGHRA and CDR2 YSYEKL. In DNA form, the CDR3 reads TGCGCCAGCAGCCCCGGGACAGGGGAGGCAGATACGCAGTATTTT. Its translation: CASSPGTGEADTQYF.

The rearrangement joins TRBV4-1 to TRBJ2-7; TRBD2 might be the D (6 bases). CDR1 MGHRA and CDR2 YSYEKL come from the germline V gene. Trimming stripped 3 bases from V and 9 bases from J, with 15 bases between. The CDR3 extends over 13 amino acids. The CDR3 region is CASSQSGGGGQYF. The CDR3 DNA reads TGCGCCAGCAGCCAGTCCGGGGGAGGCGGGCAGTACTTC.

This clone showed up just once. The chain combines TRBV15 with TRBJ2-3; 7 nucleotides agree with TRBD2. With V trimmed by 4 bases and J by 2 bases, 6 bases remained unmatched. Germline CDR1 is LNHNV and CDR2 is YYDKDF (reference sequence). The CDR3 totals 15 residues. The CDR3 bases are TGTGCCACCAGCAAGGCTAGCGGAAACACAGATACGCAGTATTTT. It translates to CATSKASGNTDTQYF.

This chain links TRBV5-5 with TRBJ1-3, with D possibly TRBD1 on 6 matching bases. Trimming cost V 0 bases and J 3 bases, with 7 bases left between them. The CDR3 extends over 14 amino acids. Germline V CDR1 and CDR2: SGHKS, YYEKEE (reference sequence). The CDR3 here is CASSLGGLGNTIYF. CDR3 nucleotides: TGTGCCAGCAGCTTGGGGGGGCTTGGAAACACCATATATTTT.

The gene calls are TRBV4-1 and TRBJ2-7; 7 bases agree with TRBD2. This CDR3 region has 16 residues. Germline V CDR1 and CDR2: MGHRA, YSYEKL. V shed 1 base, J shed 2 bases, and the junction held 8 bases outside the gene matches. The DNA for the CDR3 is TGCGCCAGCAGCCAAGTTGGGGCTAGCGGAGCCTACGAGCAGTACTTC. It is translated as CASSQVGASGAYEQYF.

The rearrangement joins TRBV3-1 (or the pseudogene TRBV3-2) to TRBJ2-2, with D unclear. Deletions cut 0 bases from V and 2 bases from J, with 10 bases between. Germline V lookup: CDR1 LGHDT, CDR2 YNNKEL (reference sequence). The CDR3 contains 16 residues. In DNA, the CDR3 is TGTGCCAGCAGCCAAGACCGACTCCGAAACACCGGGGAGCTGTTTTTT. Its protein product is CASSQDRLRNTGELFF.

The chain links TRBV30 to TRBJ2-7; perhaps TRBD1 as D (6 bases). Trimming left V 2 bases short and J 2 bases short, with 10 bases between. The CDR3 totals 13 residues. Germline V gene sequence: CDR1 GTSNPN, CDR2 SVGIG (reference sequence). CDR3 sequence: CAWSSGGAYEQYF. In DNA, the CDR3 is TGTGCCTGGAGTTCTGGGGGCGCCTACGAGCAGTACTTC.

For the CDR3, the DNA is TGTGCCAGCAGTGACCCTAGCGTTGTCTACGAGCAGTACTTC. Its protein is CASSDPSVVYEQYF. The genes are TRBV2 and TRBJ2-7; the D gene is possibly TRBD2 (6 bases). The ends were cut back, 3 bases at V and 3 bases at J, with 12 bases in the middle. Germline V gives CDR1 SNHLY, CDR2 FYNNEI. CDR3 length: 14 residues.

CDR3 region: CASTRQGPYEQYF. Here the CDR3 DNA reads TGTGCCAGCACACGACAGGGGCCCTACGAGCAGTACTTC. The gene calls are TRBV18 and TRBJ2-7; 8 positions match TRBD1. Germline-derived CDR1 and CDR2 are KGHSH and LQKENI. With 8 bases clipped from V and 2 bases from J, the junction kept 5 bases outside the gene matches. The CDR3 has 13 amino acids.

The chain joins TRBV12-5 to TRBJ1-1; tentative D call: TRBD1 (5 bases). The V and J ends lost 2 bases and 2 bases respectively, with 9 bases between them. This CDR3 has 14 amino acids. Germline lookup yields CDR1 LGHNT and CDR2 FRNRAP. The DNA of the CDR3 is TGTGCTAGTGGTTTGACCGGGGGTAACACTGAAGCTTTCTTT. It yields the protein CASGLTGGNTEAFF.

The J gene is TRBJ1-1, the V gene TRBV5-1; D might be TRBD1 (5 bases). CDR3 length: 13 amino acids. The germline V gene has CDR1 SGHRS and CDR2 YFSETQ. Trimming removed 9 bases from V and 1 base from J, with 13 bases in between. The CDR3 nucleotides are TGCGCCACCATGGAAACAGGGAACACTGAAGCTTTCTTT. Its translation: CATMETGNTEAFF.

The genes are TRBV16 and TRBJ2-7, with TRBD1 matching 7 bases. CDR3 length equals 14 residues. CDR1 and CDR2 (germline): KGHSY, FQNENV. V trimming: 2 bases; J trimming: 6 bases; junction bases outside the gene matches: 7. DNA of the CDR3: TGTGCCAGCAGCCAAGGAACAGGGGCTGGCGAGCAGTACTTC. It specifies CASSQGTGAGEQYF.

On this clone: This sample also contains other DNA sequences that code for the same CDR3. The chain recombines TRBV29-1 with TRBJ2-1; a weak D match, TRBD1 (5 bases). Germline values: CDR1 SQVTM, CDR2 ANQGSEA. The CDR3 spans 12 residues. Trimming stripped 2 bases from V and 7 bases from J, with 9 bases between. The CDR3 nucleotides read TGCAGCGTTGAAAGGGGCTATAATGAGCAGTTCTTC. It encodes CSVERGYNEQFF.

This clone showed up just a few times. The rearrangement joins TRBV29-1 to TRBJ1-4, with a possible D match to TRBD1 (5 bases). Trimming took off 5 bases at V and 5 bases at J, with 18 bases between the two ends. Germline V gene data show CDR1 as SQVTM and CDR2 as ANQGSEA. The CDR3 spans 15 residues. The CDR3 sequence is CSVLQAGTLNEKLFF. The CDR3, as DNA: TGCAGCGTTCTCCAAGCCGGGACTCTGAATGAAAAACTGTTTTTT.

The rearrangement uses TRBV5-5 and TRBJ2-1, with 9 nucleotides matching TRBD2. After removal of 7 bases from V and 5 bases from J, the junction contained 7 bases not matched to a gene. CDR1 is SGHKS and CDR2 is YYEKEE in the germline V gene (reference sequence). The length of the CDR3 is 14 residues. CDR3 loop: CASFGLAIDNEQFF. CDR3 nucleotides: TGTGCCAGCTTCGGACTAGCGATAGACAATGAGCAGTTCTTC.

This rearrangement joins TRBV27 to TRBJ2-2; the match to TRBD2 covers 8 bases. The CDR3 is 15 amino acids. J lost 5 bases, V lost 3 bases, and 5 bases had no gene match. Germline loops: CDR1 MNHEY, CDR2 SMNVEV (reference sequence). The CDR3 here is CASSFPPGGTGELFF. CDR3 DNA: TGTGCCAGCAGTTTTCCCCCGGGAGGGACCGGGGAGCTGTTTTTT.

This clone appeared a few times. CDR3 protein: CASTWAAEAFF. CDR3 in DNA: TGTGCCAGCACTTGGGCCGCTGAAGCTTTCTTT. V usage is TRBV28 and J usage is TRBJ1-1, with no clear D. This CDR3 is built from 11 residues. V lost 7 bases and J lost 6, with 9 bases in between. Per germline, CDR1 MDHEN and CDR2 SYDVKM.

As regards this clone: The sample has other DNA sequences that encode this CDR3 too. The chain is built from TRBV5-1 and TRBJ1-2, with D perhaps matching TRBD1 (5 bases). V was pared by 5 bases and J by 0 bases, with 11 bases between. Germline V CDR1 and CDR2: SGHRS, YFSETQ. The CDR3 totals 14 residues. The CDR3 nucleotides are TGCGCCAGCAGTCCAGGGCAGGCTAACTATGGCTACACCTTC. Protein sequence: CASSPGQANYGYTF.

CDR3 residues: CASSLELAGGSYNEQFF. In DNA form, the CDR3 reads TGCGCCAGCAGCTTGGAACTAGCGGGAGGGAGCTACAATGAGCAGTTCTTC. The rearrangement uses TRBV5-1 and TRBJ2-1; 13 nucleotides align to TRBD2. The CDR3 length is 17 residues. Per the germline V gene, CDR1 is SGHRS and CDR2 is YFSETQ. The V segment lost 0 bases and the J segment 3 bases; nucleotides outside the gene matches: 3.

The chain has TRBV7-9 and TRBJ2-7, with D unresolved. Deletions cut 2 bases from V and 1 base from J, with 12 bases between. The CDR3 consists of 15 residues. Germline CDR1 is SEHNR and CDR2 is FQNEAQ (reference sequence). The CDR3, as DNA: TGTGCCAGCAGCTTACCGTCCCAGGTTTCCTACGAGCAGTACTTC. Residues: CASSLPSQVSYEQYF.

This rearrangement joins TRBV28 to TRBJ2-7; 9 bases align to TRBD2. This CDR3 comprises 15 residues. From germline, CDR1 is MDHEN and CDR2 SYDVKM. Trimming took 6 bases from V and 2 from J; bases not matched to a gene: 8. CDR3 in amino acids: CASSSVRLAAYEQYF. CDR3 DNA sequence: TGTGCCAGCAGCTCTGTGAGACTAGCGGCCTACGAGCAGTACTTC.

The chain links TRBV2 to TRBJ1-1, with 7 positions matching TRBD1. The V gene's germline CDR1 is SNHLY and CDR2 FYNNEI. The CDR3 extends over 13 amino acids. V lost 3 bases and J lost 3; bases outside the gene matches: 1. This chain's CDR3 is CASSDQGDTEAFF. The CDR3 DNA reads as TGTGCCAGCAGTGACCAGGGGGACACTGAAGCTTTCTTT.

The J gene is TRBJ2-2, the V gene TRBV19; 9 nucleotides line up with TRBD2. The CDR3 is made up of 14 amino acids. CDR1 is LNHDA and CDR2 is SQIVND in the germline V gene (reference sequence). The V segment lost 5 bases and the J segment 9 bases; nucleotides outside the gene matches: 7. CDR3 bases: TGTGCCAGTAGTGGCGGGGGGGCCAGGTGGGAGCTGTTTTTT. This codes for CASSGGGARWELFF.

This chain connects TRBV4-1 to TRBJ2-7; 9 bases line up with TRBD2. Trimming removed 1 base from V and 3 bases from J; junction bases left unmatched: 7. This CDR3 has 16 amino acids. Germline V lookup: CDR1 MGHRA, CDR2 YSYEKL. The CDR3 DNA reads TGCGCCAGCAGCCAAGCGGGGGGTAGCGGGAGCTACGAGCAGTACTTC. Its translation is CASSQAGGSGSYEQYF.